Listed below are T cell receptor beta chains from one sample, sequenced in a study of CD8+ T cells in alopecia areata. Assay: immunoSEQ multiplex PCR; the TCRdb copy retains only in-frame clones and omits some. Here the sample spans under 350,000 clones, 55% to 70% being singletons. Sequenced material: CD4+ T cells sorted from blood, taken at week 24, from a patient treated with tofacitinib. These receptors were obtained from a human donor with alopecia areata. CDR3s include the opening cysteine and the closing phenylalanine or tryptophan. A D gene is named only where the DNA matches it firmly. The size entry is marked missing in some rows and otherwise reads once, few, many or a size class.

- TRBJ1-3 TRBV30 few CAWSGRRSGNTIYF TGTGCCTGGAGTGGACGGCGCTCTGGAAACACCATATATTTT
- TRBJ1-5 TRBV6-5 few CASRNGGTQPQHF TGTGCCAGCAGAAACGGGGGTACTCAGCCCCAGCATTTT
TRBD1 TRBJ1-6 TRBV28 - CASSEYRGDNSPLHF TGTGCCAGCAGTGAATACAGGGGGGATAATTCACCCCTCCACTTT
- TRBJ1-6 TRBV7-6 - CASSLDEGLNSPLHF TGTGCCAGCAGCTTAGATGAAGGATTGAATTCACCCCTCCACTTT
- TRBJ2-1 TRBV2 - CASGIGPQGQFF TGTGCCAGCGGGATCGGACCTCAGGGGCAGTTCTTC
- TRBJ2-6 TRBV28 few CASSIAGAGANVLTF TGTGCCAGCAGTATCGCAGGGGCTGGGGCCAACGTCCTGACTTTC
TRBD2 TRBJ2-3 TRBV2 - CASTQPSGGATDTQYF TGTGCCAGCACCCAGCCTAGCGGGGGGGCGACAGATACGCAGTATTTT
- TRBJ2-7 TRBV14 - CASSQGTYEQYF TGTGCCAGCAGCCAGGGGACCTACGAGCAGTACTTC
TRBD1 TRBJ2-7 TRBV4-1 - CASSPLTGRYEQYF TGCGCCAGCAGCCCTCTGACAGGGCGTTACGAGCAGTACTTC
- TRBJ1-2 TRBV4-1 few CASSFDQGNYGYTF TGCGCCAGCAGCTTCGATCAGGGGAACTATGGCTACACCTTC